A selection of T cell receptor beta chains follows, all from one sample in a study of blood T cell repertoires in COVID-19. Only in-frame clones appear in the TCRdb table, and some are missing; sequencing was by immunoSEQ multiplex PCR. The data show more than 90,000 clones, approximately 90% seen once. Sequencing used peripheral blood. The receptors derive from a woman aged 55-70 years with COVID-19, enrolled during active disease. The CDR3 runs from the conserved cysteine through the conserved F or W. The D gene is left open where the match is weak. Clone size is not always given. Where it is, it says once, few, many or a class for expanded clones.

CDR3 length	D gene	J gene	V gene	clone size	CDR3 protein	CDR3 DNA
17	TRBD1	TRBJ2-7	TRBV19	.	CASSMERTGDLSYEQYF	TGTGCCAGTAGTATGGAAAGGACAGGGGACCTCTCCTACGAGCAGTACTTC
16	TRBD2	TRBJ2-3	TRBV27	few	CASFEHSGGLTDTQYF	TGTGCCAGCTTCGAGCATAGCGGGGGCCTTACAGATACGCAGTATTTT
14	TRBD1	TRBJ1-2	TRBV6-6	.	CASSSETGDYGYTF	TGTGCCAGCAGTTCCGAGACAGGGGACTATGGCTACACCTTC
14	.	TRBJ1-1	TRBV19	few	CASNPRGTPVAAFF	TGTGCCAGCAACCCGAGGGGGACACCAGTTGCCGCTTTCTTT
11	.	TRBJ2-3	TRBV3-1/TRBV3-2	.	CASSSGDTQYF	TGTGCCAGCAGCAGCGGAGATACGCAGTATTTT
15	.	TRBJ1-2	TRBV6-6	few	CASSFTRGILSGYTF	TGTGCCAGCAGTTTTACCCGGGGTATTCTTTCTGGCTACACCTTC
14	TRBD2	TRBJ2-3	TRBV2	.	CASSTSGVTDTQYF	TGTGCCAGCAGTACTAGCGGGGTCACAGATACGCAGTATTTT
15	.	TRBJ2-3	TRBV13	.	CASSLSWRGTDTQYF	TGTGCCAGCAGCTTATCCTGGCGGGGCACAGATACGCAGTATTTT
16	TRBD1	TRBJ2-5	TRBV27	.	CASSSPRLRQGETQYF	TGTGCCAGCAGTTCTCCCAGACTGCGACAGGGAGAGACCCAGTACTTC
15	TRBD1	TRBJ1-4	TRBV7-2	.	CASSLHRGPGEKLFF	TGTGCCAGCAGCTTACATAGGGGGCCGGGTGAAAAACTGTTTTTT
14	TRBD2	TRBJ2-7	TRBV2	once	CASRRGVDRYEQYF	TGTGCCAGCAGACGGGGGGTGGACCGCTACGAGCAGTACTTC
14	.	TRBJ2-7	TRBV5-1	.	CASSLVGEGYEQYF	TGCGCCAGCAGCTTGGTTGGCGAGGGCTACGAGCAGTACTTC
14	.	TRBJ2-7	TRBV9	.	CASSAGGGGYEQYF	TGTGCCAGCAGCGCGGGTGGGGGAGGCTACGAGCAGTACTTC
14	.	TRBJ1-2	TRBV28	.	CASSFHQGPYGYTF	TGTGCCAGCAGTTTTCACCAGGGGCCTTATGGCTACACCTTC
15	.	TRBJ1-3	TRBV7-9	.	CASSWTIPSGNTIYF	TGTGCCAGCAGTTGGACAATCCCCTCTGGAAACACCATATATTTT
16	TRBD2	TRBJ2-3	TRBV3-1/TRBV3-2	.	CASSQDRGGSTDTQYF	TGTGCCAGCAGCCAAGATCGCGGGGGGAGCACAGATACGCAGTATTTT
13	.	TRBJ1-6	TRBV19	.	CASMGDNYSPLHF	TGTGCCAGTATGGGGGACAATTATTCACCCCTCCACTTT
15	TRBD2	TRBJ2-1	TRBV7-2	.	CASSSAGGDNNEQFF	TGTGCCAGCAGCTCTGCGGGGGGGGATAACAATGAGCAGTTCTTC
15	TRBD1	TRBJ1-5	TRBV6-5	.	CASSRDRKSNQPQHF	TGTGCCAGCAGTCGGGACAGGAAGAGCAATCAGCCCCAGCATTTT
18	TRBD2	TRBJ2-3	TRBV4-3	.	CASSQEPWTSGLPDTQYF	TGCGCCAGCAGCCAGGAGCCCTGGACTAGCGGCCTGCCAGATACGCAGTATTTT
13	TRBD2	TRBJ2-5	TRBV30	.	CALREGRGETQYF	TGTGCCCTAAGGGAGGGGCGAGGGGAGACCCAGTACTTC
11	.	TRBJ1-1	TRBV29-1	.	CSVVSTTTAFF	TGCAGCGTTGTAAGCACGACTACAGCTTTCTTT
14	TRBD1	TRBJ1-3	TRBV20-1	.	CSASPGGSGNTIYF	TGCAGTGCTAGTCCAGGGGGCTCTGGAAACACCATATATTTT
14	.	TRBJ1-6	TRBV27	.	CASSLKQYNSPLHF	TGTGCCAGCAGTTTAAAACAGTATAATTCACCCCTCCACTTT
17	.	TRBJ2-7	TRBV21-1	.	CASSKALTLGLPYEQYF	TGTGCCAGCAGCAAAGCGCTAACACTGGGGCTCCCCTACGAGCAGTACTTC
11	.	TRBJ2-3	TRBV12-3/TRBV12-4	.	CASSFRVLQYF	TGTGCCAGCAGTTTTCGGGTTTTGCAGTATTTT
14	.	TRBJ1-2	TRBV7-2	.	CASSLQGLNYGYTF	TGTGCCAGCAGCTTACAGGGATTGAACTATGGCTACACCTTC
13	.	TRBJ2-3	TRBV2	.	CARGGGGTDTQYF	TGTGCCCGCGGTGGCGGGGGCACAGATACGCAGTATTTT
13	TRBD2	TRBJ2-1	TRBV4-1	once	CASSQNRGDEQFF	TGCGCCAGCAGCCAAAACCGGGGGGATGAGCAGTTCTTC
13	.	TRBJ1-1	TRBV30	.	CAWMKGVGTEAFF	TGTGCCTGGATGAAGGGGGTCGGCACTGAAGCTTTCTTT
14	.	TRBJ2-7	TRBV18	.	CASSLGRGIYEQYF	TGTGCCAGCTCATTGGGACGGGGGATTTACGAGCAGTACTTC
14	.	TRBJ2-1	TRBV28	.	CASSPSGSYNEQFF	TGTGCCAGCAGTCCGTCCGGTTCCTACAATGAGCAGTTCTTC
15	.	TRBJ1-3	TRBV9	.	CASSAQDNSGNTIYF	TGTGCCAGCAGCGCCCAGGACAACTCTGGAAACACCATATATTTT
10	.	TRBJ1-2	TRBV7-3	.	CASSLGGYTF	TGTGCCAGCAGCTTGGGCGGCTACACCTTC
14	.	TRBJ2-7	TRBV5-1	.	CASSENQETYEQYF	TGCGCCAGCTCCGAGAACCAGGAAACCTACGAGCAGTACTTC
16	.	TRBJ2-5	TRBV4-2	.	CASSQDVAGNQETQYF	TGTGCCAGCAGCCAAGATGTTGCAGGGAACCAAGAGACCCAGTACTTC
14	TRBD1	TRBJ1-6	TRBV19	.	CASSIGQGYSPLHF	TGTGCCAGTAGTATTGGACAGGGGTATTCACCCCTCCACTTT
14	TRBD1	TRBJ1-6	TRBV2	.	CAGSDRPLYSPLHF	TGTGCCGGGTCGGACAGGCCCCTCTATTCACCCCTCCACTTT
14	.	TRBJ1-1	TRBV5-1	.	CASSDGRGNTEAFF	TGCGCCAGCAGCGACGGCAGGGGAAACACTGAAGCTTTCTTT
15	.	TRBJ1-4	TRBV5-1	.	CASSFGGGQGEKLFF	TGCGCCAGCAGCTTCGGCGGGGGCCAGGGTGAAAAACTGTTTTTT
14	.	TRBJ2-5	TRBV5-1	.	CASSPKTDRLTQYF	TGCGCCAGCAGCCCGAAGACAGACCGCCTGACCCAGTACTTC
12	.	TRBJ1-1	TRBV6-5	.	CASKDSNTEAFF	TGTGCCAGCAAAGACAGCAACACTGAAGCTTTCTTT
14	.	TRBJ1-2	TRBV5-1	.	CASSPDRSPGGYTF	TGCGCCAGCAGCCCCGACAGGTCCCCAGGCGGCTACACCTTC
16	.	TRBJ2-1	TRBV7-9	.	CASSLTLGLIYNEQFF	TGTGCCAGCAGCCTCACCTTGGGACTCATATACAATGAGCAGTTCTTC
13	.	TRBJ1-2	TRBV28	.	CASRGRTRHGYTF	TGTGCCAGCAGGGGAAGGACAAGGCACGGCTACACCTTC